These 17 T cell receptor beta chains share one sample of origin, sequenced in a study of blood T cell repertoires in COVID-19. Generated by immunoSEQ multiplex PCR, the TCRdb table keeps only in-frame clones and is missing some. Counted here are more than 80,000 clones, 71% occurring once; the ten biggest clones make up approximately 0.9%. The specimen was peripheral blood. These receptors all stem from a human donor with acute or convalescent COVID-19. The donor label of this sample is uncertain.

This clone appeared once. This chain uses TRBV2 with TRBJ2-2; the match to TRBD2 covers 11 bases. The junction had 0 bases not matched to a gene; V was cut back by 6 bases and J by 3 bases. Germline CDR1 is SNHLY and CDR2 is FYNNEI. This CDR3 is 14 amino acids long. The CDR3 region is CASRGLADTGELFF. In DNA, the CDR3 is TGTGCCAGCAGGGGACTAGCGGACACCGGGGAGCTGTTTTTT.

The chain has TRBV5-4 and TRBJ2-7; possible D gene TRBD1, 6 bases. Germline CDR1 and CDR2: SGHNT and YYREEE (reference sequence). The V end was cut by 4 bases, the J end by 1 base, with 21 bases between. The CDR3 sequence is 17 residues long. The CDR3 loop reads CASSRSQGRSMSYEQYV. The DNA of the CDR3 is TGTGCCAGCAGCCGGTCGCAGGGGAGAAGTATGTCCTACGAGCAGTACGTC.

In its sample, this clone ranks as medium-sized. V is TRBV6-5 and J is TRBJ1-2; D uncertain. The CDR3 spans 13 residues. Per the germline V gene, CDR1 is MNHEY and CDR2 is SVGAGI. V was pared by 0 bases and J by 6 bases, with 8 bases between. In DNA, the CDR3 is TGTGCCAGCAGTTACTCCCCACGGGATGGCTACACCTTC. This codes for CASSYSPRDGYTF.

The chain joins TRBV3-1 (or the pseudogene TRBV3-2) to TRBJ2-7; 8 bases match TRBD1. This CDR3 has 16 amino acids. Germline loops: CDR1 LGHDT, CDR2 YNNKEL (reference sequence). V gave up 3 bases and J gave up 7 bases; unmatched junction bases: 14. The chain's CDR3 is CASSHIGTGSLREQYF. The CDR3 nucleotides read TGTGCCAGCAGCCATATCGGGACAGGTTCCCTGAGGGAGCAGTACTTC.

The chain has TRBV6-5 and TRBJ2-3, with 9 bases fitting TRBD2. Germline loops: CDR1 MNHEY, CDR2 SVGAGI. The ends lost 10 bases at V and 4 bases at J; junction bases unmatched: 12. CDR3 length: 15 residues. DNA of the CDR3: TGTGCCATGGCGGGGGAACTAGCGGGCTCAGATACGCAGTATTTT. Encoded protein: CAMAGELAGSDTQYF.

The genes are TRBV10-3 and TRBJ1-2, with TRBD1 as a possible D gene (6 bases). Germline lookup yields CDR1 ENHRY and CDR2 SYGVKD. Trimming shortened V by 6 bases and J by 2 bases, and 16 bases separated the two germline ends. The CDR3 consists of 15 residues. CDR3 in DNA: TGTGCCATCAGAGAAACAGGGAGGGAAAACTATGGCTACACCTTC. Amino acids: CAIRETGRENYGYTF.

This CDR3 is CAAGGRGWTEAFF. The DNA of the CDR3 is TGTGCCGCCGGAGGGAGGGGGTGGACTGAAGCTTTCTTT. The J gene is TRBJ1-1, the V gene TRBV30; a possible D gene is TRBD1 (6 bases). The CDR3 runs to 13 residues. The V gene lost 8 bases and the J gene lost 5 bases, with 18 bases spanning the gap. The germline V gene has CDR1 GTSNPN and CDR2 SVGIG (reference sequence). The complete variable domain, with remaining parts taken from reference TRBV30 and TRBJ1-1, reads SQTIHQWPATLVQPVGSPLSLECTVEGTSNPNLYWYRQAAGRGLQLLFYSVGIGQISSEVPQNLSASRPQDRQFILSSKKLLLSDSGFYLCAAGGRGWTEAFFGQGTRLTVV.

The J gene is TRBJ2-4, the V gene TRBV7-2; TRBD1 is a possible D gene (6 bases). Germline CDR1 is SGHTA and CDR2 is FQGNSA. There are 13 residues in the CDR3. V gave up 2 bases and J gave up 7 bases, with 9 bases separating them. CDR3 amino acids: CASSLRQGNIQYF. In DNA, the CDR3 is TGTGCCAGCAGCTTACGGCAGGGGAACATTCAGTACTTC.

The V gene is TRBV5-1, the J gene TRBJ2-7; the D gene is possibly TRBD1 (7 bases). V was clipped by 0 bases and J by 5 bases, with 18 bases between them. CDR1 is SGHRS and CDR2 is YFSETQ in the germline V gene. CDR3 size: 16 residues. The CDR3 bases are TGCGCCAGCAGCTTGGGGGGCGGGACAGTAGCAGACGAGCAGTACTTC. Amino acid sequence: CASSLGGGTVADEQYF. The full variable domain, in which reference TRBV5-1 and TRBJ2-7 provide the parts outside the CDR3, is KAGVTQTPRYLIKTRGQQVTLSCSPISGHRSVSWYQQTPGQGLQFLFEYFSETQRNKGNFPGRFSGRQFSNSRSEMNVSTLELGDSALYLCASSLGGGTVADEQYFGPGTRLTVT.

The chain links TRBV5-1 to TRBJ2-1; tentative D call: TRBD1 (6 bases). The CDR3 consists of 14 residues. Germline assignment: CDR1 SGHRS and CDR2 YFSETQ. V lost 4 bases to trimming and J lost 3 bases, with 11 bases between them. The CDR3: CASSRDTVYNEQFF. The DNA for the CDR3 is TGCGCCAGCAGCCGGGACACAGTCTACAATGAGCAGTTCTTC.

The genes are TRBV9 and TRBJ1-2, with a weak D call TRBD1 (6 bases). CDR3 length: 13 amino acids. V was shortened by 5 bases and J by 4 bases, with 12 bases between the two germline ends. Germline lookup yields CDR1 SGDLS and CDR2 YYNGEE. CDR3 coding DNA: TGTGCCAGCAGTCAGACAGGCAGCTATGGCTACACCTTC. Translation gives CASSQTGSYGYTF.

The chain is built from TRBV30 and TRBJ1-4; 8 bases align to TRBD1. Germline lookup yields CDR1 GTSNPN and CDR2 SVGIG (reference sequence). Trimming took 6 bases from V and 4 from J; bases not matched to a gene: 4. This CDR3 region has 13 residues. The CDR3 DNA sequence: TGTGCCTGCGGGACAGGACATAATGAAAAACTGTTTTTT. Translating it yields CACGTGHNEKLFF.

This clone has just one count. The CDR3 coding sequence is TGTGCCAGCAGGGGGGACAGGGTTTTCTATGGCTACACCTTC. This gives the protein CASRGDRVFYGYTF. The V and J genes are TRBV6-5 and TRBJ1-2; 9 bases map to TRBD1. Unmatched junction bases numbered 6, after V lost 6 bases and J lost 4 bases. This CDR3 region has 14 residues. CDR1 is MNHEY, CDR2 SVGAGI, per germline.

The sample holds one count of this clone. The rearrangement joins TRBV28 to TRBJ1-1; no reliable D call. Germline-derived CDR1 and CDR2 are MDHEN and SYDVKM. V was trimmed by 1 base and J by 11 bases, leaving 14 bases between them. This CDR3 region has 13 residues. CDR3 DNA sequence: TGTGCCAGCAGTTTATCTGACACTCTTTATGCTTTCTTT. This sequence encodes CASSLSDTLYAFF.

This chain joins TRBV5-1 and TRBJ1-6; 10 nucleotides line up with TRBD1. V lost 2 bases, J lost 7 bases, and 3 bases stayed unmatched. This CDR3 is 15 amino acids long. CDR1 SGHRS and CDR2 YFSETQ come from the germline V gene. The CDR3 DNA reads TGCGCCAGCAGCTTCTCGGGACAGGGGAATTCACCCCTCCACTTT. Translated: CASSFSGQGNSPLHF. Full variable domain (remainder filled in from reference TRBV5-1 and TRBJ1-6): KAGVTQTPRYLIKTRGQQVTLSCSPISGHRSVSWYQQTPGQGLQFLFEYFSETQRNKGNFPGRFSGRQFSNSRSEMNVSTLELGDSALYLCASSFSGQGNSPLHFGNGTRLTVT.

The chain couples TRBV3-1 (or the pseudogene TRBV3-2) to TRBJ2-1; 12 positions agree with TRBD1. The V gene's germline CDR1 is LGHDT and CDR2 YNNKEL (reference sequence). V lost 0 bases to trimming and J lost 9 bases; unmatched junction nucleotides: 12. This CDR3 contains 18 residues. CDR3 bases: TGTGCCAGCAGCCAAGATCGTTGGGGGGACAGGGGGCGACGTGAGCAGTTCTTC. This codes for CASSQDRWGDRGRREQFF.

This chain uses TRBV11-2 with TRBJ2-5, with D possibly being TRBD2 (7 bases). Trimming took off 6 bases at V and 4 bases at J, with 18 bases between the two ends. The CDR3 contains 15 residues. Germline CDR1 is SGHAT and CDR2 is FQNNGV. This CDR3 reads CASSQLARGAETQYF. Here the CDR3 DNA reads TGTGCCAGCAGTCAACTAGCCCGGGGGGCAGAGACCCAGTACTTC. Full variable domain (outside the CDR3, taken from reference TRBV11-2 and TRBJ2-5): EAGVAQSPRYKIIEKRQSVAFWCNPISGHATLYWYQQILGQGPKLLIQFQNNGVVDDSQLPKDRFSAERLKGVDSTLKIQPAKLEDSAVYLCASSQLARGAETQYFGPGTRLLVL.